This T cell receptor beta chain was sequenced during a study of CD8+CD57+ T cells in acquired aplastic anemia. About the research overall: Recorded DNA amounts for sorted CD4+ and CD8+ cells had an average of about 3 ug.

It was genomic DNA that served as the template for profiling TCR beta VDJ and CDR3. TCRdb redid the calling of the reads with MiXCR, one entry per CDR3 protein. This table holds approximately 150,000 distinct CDR3 sequences, about two thirds found once. Previously, flow cytometry had revealed CD8+CD57+ cell expansion in the patients chosen for sequencing. Blood came from patients not yet given any therapy. Between the trimmed V and J ends, which lost 0 bases and 2 bases, there was a span of 7 bases. CDR3 size: 14 residues. Looked up from germline, CDR1 is SGDLS and CDR2 is YYNGEE. To note about this clonotype: The antigen is undetermined.

General observations from the study: Researchers report that twenty-nine CD8+ CDR3 sequences appeared in both patients and controls.

The chain joins TRBV9 to TRBJ2-3; no firm D call. The specimen was sorted CD4+, CD8+, or CD8+CD57+ T cells (not recorded which) from PBMCs. This TCR came from a human donor with aplastic anemia. The CDR3 sequence is CASSVGQVTDTQYF. The CDR3, as DNA: TGTGCCAGCAGCGTAGGCCAGGTCACAGATACGCAGTATTTT.